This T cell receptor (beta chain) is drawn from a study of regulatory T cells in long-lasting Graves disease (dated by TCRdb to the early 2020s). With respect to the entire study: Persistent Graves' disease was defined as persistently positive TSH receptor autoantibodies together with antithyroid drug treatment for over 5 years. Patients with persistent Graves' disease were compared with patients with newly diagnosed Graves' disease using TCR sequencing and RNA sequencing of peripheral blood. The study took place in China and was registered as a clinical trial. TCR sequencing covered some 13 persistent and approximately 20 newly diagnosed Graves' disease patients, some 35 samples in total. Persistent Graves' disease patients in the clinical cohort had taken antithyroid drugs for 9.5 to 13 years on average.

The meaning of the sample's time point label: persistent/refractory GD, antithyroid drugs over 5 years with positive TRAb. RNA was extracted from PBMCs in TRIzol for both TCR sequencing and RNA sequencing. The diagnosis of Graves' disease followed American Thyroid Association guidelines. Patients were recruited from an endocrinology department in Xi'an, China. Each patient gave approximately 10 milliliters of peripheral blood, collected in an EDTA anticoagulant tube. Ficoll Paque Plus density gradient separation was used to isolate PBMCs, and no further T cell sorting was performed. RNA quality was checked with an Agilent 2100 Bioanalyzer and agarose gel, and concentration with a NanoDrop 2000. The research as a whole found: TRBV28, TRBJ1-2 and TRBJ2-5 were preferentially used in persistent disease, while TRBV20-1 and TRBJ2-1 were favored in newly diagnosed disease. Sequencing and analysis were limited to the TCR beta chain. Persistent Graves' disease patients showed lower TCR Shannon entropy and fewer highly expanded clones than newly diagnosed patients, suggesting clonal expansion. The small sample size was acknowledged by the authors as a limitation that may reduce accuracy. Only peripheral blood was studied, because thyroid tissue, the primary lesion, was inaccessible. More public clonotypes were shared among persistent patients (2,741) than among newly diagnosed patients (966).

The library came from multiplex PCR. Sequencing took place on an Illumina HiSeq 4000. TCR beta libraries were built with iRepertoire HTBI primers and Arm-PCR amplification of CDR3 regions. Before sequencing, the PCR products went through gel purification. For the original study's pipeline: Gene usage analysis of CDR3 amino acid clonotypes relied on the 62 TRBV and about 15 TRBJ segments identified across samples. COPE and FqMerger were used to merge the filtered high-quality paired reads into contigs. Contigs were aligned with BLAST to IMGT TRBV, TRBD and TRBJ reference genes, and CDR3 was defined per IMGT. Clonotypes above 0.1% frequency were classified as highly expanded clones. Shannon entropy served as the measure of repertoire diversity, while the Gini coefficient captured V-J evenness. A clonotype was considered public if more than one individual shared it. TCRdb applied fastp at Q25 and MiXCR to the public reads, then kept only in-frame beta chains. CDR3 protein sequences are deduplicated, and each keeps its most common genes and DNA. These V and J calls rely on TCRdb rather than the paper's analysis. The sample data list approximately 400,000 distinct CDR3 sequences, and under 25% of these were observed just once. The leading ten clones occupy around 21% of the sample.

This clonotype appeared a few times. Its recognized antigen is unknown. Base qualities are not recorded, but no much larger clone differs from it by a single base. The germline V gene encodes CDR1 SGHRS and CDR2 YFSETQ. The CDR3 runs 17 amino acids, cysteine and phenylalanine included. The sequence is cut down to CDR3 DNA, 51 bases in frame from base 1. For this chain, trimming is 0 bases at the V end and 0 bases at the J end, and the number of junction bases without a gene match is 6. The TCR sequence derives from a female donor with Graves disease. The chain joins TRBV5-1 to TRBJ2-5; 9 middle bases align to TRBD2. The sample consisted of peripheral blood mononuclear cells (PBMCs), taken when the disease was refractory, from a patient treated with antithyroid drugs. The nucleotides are TGCGCCAGCAGCTTGGGCCTAGCGGGGCTGTACCAAGAGACCCAGTACTTC. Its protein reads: CASSLGLAGLYQETQYF.